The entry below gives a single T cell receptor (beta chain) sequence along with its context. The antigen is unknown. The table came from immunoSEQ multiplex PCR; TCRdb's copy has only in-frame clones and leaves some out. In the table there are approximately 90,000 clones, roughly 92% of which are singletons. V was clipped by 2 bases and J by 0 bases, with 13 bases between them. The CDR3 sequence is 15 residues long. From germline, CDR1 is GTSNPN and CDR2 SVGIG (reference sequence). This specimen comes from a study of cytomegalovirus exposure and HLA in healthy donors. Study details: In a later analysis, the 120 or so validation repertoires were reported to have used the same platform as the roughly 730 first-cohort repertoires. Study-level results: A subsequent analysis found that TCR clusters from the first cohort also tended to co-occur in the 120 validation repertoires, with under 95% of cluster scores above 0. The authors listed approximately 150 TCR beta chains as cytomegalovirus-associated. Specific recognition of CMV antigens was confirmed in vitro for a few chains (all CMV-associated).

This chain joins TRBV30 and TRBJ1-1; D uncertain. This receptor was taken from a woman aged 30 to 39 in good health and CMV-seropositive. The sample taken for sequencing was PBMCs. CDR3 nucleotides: TGTGCCTGGAGTCCCGTTGAGCTCATGAACACTGAAGCTTTCTTT. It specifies CAWSPVELMNTEAFF.